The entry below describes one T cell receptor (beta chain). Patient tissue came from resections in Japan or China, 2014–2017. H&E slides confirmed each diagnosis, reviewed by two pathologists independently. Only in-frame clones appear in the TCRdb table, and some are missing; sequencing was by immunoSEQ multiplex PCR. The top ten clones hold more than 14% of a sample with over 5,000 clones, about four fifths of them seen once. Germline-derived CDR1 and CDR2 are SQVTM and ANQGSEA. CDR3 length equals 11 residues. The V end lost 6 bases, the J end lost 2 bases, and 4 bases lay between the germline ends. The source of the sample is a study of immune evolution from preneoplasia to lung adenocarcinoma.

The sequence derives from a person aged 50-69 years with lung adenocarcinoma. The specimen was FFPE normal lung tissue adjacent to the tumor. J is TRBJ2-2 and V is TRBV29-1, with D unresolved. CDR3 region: CSVANTGELFF. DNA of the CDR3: TGCAGCGTCGCAAACACCGGGGAGCTGTTTTTT.